Each of the 7 T cell receptor beta chains below was sequenced from the same sample in a study of tumor-infiltrating lymphocytes in oesophageal squamous cell carcinoma. TCRdb processed the PCR reads anew with MiXCR; each CDR3 protein has one entry. The table lists 19,000 or so distinct CDR3 sequences, roughly 50% of them singletons, with around 41% in the top ten. Sequencing was carried out using normal esophageal tissue next to the tumor. These receptors were taken from a female donor with esophageal squamous cell carcinoma.

Notes on this clonotype: An end of the junction does not agree with germline; a read error may underlie this. The chain links TRBV19 to TRBJ1-1; maybe TRBD1 (5 bases). This CDR3 is built from 10 residues. Germline V gene data show CDR1 as LNHDA and CDR2 as SQIVND (reference sequence). The CDR3 spells CASKSGKGHF. In nucleotides, the CDR3 is TGTGCCAGTAAGAGCGGGAAGGGGCACTTC.

There are a few counts of this clonotype. The chain combines TRBV7-2 with TRBJ2-1; TRBD2 matches at 8 bases. Per germline, CDR1 SGHTA and CDR2 FQGNSA. Trimming took 3 bases from V and 6 from J; bases not matched to a gene: 10. The CDR3 runs to 16 residues. The CDR3 sequence: CASSFLSGRTVNEQFF. In DNA form, the CDR3 reads TGTGCCAGCAGCTTCCTGAGCGGGAGAACGGTCAATGAGCAGTTCTTC.

This clonotype was seen only a few times. The chain combines TRBV6-2 or TRBV6-3 with TRBJ2-3, with 12 positions matching TRBD2. Looked up from germline, CDR1 is MNHEY and CDR2 is SVGEGT. V shed 1 base, J shed 2 bases, and the junction held 10 bases outside the gene matches. CDR3 size: 19 residues. The CDR3 region is CASSYLLTSGRVTTDTQYF. The CDR3 coding sequence is TGTGCCAGCAGTTACTTGCTGACTAGCGGGAGAGTAACCACAGATACGCAGTATTTT.

This chain links TRBV7-2 with TRBJ2-5; D is ambiguous. The DNA matches TRBJ2-1 better at its end, which makes the J call doubtful. The CDR3 is 14 residues long. Germline V CDR1 and CDR2: SGHTA, FQGNSA. CDR3 residues: CASSLGTGSVEQFF. In DNA form, the CDR3 reads TGTGCCAGCAGCTTAGGGACCGGGTCGGTTGAGCAGTTCTTC.

The V and J genes are TRBV12-3 or TRBV12-4 and TRBJ1-1; possibly TRBD1 for D (5 bases). The CDR3 loop spans 12 amino acids. V gave up 4 bases and J gave up 9 bases, with 12 bases separating them. CDR3 nucleotide sequence: TGTGCCAGCAGTTATTGGGGCTGGAAAGCTTTCTTT. Protein product: CASSYWGWKAFF.

This chain connects TRBV6-6 to TRBJ2-1, with 10 nucleotides matching TRBD1. TRBJ2-7 explains the end of the DNA better; the J call may be wrong. The CDR3 extends over 14 amino acids. In germline, CDR1 is MNHNY, CDR2 SVGAGI (reference sequence). The DNA for the CDR3 is TGTGCCAGCAAGACAGGGGGCGATGACTACGAGCAGTACTTC. Protein sequence: CASKTGGDDYEQYF.

This clonotype was seen only once. The rearrangement uses TRBV3-1 and TRBJ2-5; 13 bases agree with TRBD2. The J call may be wrong; the DNA end is better matched by TRBJ2-1. CDR3 size: 17 residues. CDR1 is LGHDT and CDR2 is YNNKEL in the germline V gene (reference sequence). The CDR3 nucleotides read TGTGCCAGCACCCGGACTAGCGGGAGCACAACCTACAATGAGCAGTTCTTC. Translating it yields CASTRTSGSTTYNEQFF.